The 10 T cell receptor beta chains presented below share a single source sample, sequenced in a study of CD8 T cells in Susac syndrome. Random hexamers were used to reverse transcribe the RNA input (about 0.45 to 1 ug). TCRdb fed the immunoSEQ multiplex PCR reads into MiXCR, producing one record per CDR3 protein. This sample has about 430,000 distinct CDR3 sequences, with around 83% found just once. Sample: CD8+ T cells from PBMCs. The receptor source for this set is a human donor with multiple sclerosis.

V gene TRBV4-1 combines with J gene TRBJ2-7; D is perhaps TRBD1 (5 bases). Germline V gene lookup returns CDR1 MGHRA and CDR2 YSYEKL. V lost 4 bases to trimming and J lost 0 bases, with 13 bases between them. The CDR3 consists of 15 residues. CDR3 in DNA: TGCGCCAGCAGCCCCCGATTGGACACCTCCTACGAGCAGTACTTC. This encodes CASSPRLDTSYEQYF.

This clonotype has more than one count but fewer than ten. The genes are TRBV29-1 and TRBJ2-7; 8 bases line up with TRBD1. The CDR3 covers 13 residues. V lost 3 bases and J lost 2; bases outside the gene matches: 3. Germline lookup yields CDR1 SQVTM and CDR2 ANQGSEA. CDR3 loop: CSVEQGAAYEQYF. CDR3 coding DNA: TGCAGCGTTGAGCAGGGGGCCGCCTACGAGCAGTACTTC.

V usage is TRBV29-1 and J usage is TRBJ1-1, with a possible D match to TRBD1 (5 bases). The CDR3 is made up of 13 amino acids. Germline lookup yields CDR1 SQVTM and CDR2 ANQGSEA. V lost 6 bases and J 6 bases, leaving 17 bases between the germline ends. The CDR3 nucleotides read TGCAGCGTCCGAGGACATAACGCCCCTGAAGCTTTCTTT. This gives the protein CSVRGHNAPEAFF.

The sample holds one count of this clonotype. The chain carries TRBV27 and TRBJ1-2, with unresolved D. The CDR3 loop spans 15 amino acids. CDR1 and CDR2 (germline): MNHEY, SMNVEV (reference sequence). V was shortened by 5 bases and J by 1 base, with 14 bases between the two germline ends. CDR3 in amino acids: CASSPIGGFNYGYTF. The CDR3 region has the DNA TGTGCCAGCAGTCCGATAGGTGGATTTAACTATGGCTACACCTTC.

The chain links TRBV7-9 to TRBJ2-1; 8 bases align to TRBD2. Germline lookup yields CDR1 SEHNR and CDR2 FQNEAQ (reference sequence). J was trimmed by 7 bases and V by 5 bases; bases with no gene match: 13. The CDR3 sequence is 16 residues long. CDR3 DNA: TGTGCCAGCAGCCTGCCGGAGCGGGGGATGGAAAATGAGCAGTTCTTC. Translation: CASSLPERGMENEQFF. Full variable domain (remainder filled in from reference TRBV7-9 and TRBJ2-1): DTGVSQNPRHKITKRGQNVTFRCDPISEHNRLYWYRQTLGQGPEFLTYFQNEAQLEKSRLLSDRFSAERPKGSFSTLEIQRTEQGDSAMYLCASSLPERGMENEQFFGPGTRLTVL.

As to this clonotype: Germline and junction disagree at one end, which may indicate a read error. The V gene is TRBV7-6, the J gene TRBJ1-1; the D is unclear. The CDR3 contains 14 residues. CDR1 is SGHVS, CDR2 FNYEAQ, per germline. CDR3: CASSLHGMNTEASF. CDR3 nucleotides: TGTGCCAGCAGCTTACACGGTATGAACACTGAAGCTTCCTTT.

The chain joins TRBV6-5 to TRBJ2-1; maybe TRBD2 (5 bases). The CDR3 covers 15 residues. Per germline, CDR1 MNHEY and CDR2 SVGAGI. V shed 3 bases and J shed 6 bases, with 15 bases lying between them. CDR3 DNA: TGTGCCAGCAGTTATTCTAGCTCAGGTTCCAATGAGCAGTTCTTC. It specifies CASSYSSSGSNEQFF.

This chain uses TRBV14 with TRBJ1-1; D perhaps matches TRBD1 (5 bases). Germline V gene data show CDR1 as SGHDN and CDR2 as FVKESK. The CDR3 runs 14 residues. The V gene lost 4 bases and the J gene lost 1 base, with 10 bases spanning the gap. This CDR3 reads CASSPGLKNTEAFF. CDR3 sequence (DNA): TGTGCCAGCAGCCCGGGACTAAAGAACACTGAAGCTTTCTTT.

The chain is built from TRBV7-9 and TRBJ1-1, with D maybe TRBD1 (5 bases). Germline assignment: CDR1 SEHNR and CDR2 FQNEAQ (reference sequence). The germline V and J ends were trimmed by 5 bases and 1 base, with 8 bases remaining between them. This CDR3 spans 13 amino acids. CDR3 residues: CASSVDRNTEAFF. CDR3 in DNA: TGTGCCAGCAGCGTTGACAGGAACACTGAAGCTTTCTTT.

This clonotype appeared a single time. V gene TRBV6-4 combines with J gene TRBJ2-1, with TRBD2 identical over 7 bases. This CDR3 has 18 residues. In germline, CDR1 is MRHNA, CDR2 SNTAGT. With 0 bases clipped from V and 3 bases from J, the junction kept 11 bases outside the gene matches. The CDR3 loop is CASSDSMASGDVYNEQFF. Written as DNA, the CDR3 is TGTGCCAGCAGTGACTCAATGGCTAGCGGAGATGTCTACAATGAGCAGTTCTTC.